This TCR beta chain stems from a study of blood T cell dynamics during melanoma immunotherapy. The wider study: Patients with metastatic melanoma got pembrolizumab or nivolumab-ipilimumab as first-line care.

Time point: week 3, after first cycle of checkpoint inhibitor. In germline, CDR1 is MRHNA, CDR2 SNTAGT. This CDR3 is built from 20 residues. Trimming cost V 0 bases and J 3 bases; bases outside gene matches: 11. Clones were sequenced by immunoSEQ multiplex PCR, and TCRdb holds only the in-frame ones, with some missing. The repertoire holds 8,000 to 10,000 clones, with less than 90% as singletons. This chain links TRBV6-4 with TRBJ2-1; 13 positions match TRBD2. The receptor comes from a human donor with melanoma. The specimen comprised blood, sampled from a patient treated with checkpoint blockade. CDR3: CASSDSSKLAGGPVYNEQFF. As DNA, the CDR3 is TGTGCCAGCAGTGACTCATCAAAACTAGCGGGGGGGCCGGTCTACAATGAGCAGTTCTTC.